Listed below are T cell receptor beta chains from one sample, sequenced in a study of human T cells and chemical hapten exposure. TCRdb independently ran MiXCR on the RACE reads; one entry per CDR3 protein. Among about 340,000 distinct CDR3 sequences listed, approximately 6.3% were seen once. The material was whole blood, obtained in connection with sensitization to the hapten diphenylcyclopropenone (DPC). All receptors come from a woman aged 18-35 years with alopecia areata. Some clones in this sample may be carry-over from other donors' samples. Each CDR3 is given with its conserved first and last residue. The D gene is left open where the match is weak. Part of the rows lack a size; the others show once, few, many or a class for expanded clones.

j_call clone_size d_call cdr3_length v_call cdr3_aa cdr3_nt
TRBJ2-5 many - 16 TRBV13 CASSLGSGTYQETQYF TGTGCCAGCAGCTTGGGTTCTGGGACCTACCAAGAGACCCAGTACTTC
TRBJ2-3 - - 12 TRBV7-9 CATAGRADTQYF TGTGCCACCGCGGGCCGCGCAGATACGCAGTATTTT
TRBJ2-2 few - 14 TRBV10-3 CAHQRRRDTGELFF TGTGCCCACCAGAGGCGAAGGGACACCGGGGAGCTGTTTTTT
TRBJ2-6 - TRBD1 15 TRBV6-6 CASTHRGAGANVLTF TGTGCCAGCACCCACAGGGGGGCTGGGGCCAACGTCCTGACTTTC
TRBJ2-3 - TRBD1 14 TRBV20-1 CSAEGTGGTDTQYF TGCAGTGCTGAAGGGACAGGGGGCACAGATACGCAGTATTTT
TRBJ2-5 few - 13 TRBV4-2 CASSQERAETQYF TGTGCCAGCAGCCAAGAAAGAGCAGAGACCCAGTACTTC
TRBJ1-5 - - 17 TRBV6-1 CASSEHPGKHSNQPQHF TGTGCCAGCAGTGAACACCCAGGAAAGCATAGCAATCAGCCCCAGCATTTT
TRBJ1-5 - - 17 TRBV4-2 CASSQDWIRASNQPQHF TGTGCCAGCAGCCAAGATTGGATCCGGGCTAGCAATCAGCCCCAGCATTTT
TRBJ2-7 few - 13 TRBV9 CASSVAILGEQYF TGTGCCAGCAGCGTAGCCATTCTTGGTGAGCAGTACTTC
TRBJ2-5 - TRBD2 18 TRBV7-8 CASSLYPPRTSGQETQYF TGTGCCAGCAGCCTATACCCCCCACGGACTAGCGGGCAAGAGACCCAGTACTTC
TRBJ1-2 few - 14 TRBV5-6 CASSLWDFNYGYTF TGTGCCAGCAGCTTGTGGGACTTTAACTATGGCTACACCTTC
TRBJ2-1 few - 14 TRBV7-3 CASSPPGTYNEQFF TGTGCCAGCAGCCCCCCCGGGACCTACAATGAGCAGTTCTTC
TRBJ1-2 few - 18 TRBV27 CASSQGPPTGSSHYGYTF TGTGCCAGCAGTCAGGGTCCCCCCACAGGATCCTCGCACTATGGCTACACCTTC
TRBJ1-1 - - 13 TRBV3-1 CASSQQRVTEAFF TGTGCCAGCAGCCAACAAAGGGTCACTGAAGCTTTCTTT
TRBJ1-1 few TRBD1 15 TRBV4-1 CASSQDQGGNTEAFF TGCGCCAGCAGCCAAGATCAGGGGGGAAACACTGAAGCTTTCTTT
TRBJ2-7 few - 13 TRBV3-1 CASSRQDSYEQYF TGTGCCAGCAGCCGACAGGATTCCTACGAGCAGTACTTC
TRBJ2-2 - - 15 TRBV4-3 CASSQDGPYTGELFF TGCGCCAGCAGCCAAGATGGCCCCTACACCGGGGAGCTGTTTTTT
TRBJ2-3 - - 14 TRBV3-1 CASSQNPGTDTQYF TGTGCCAGCAGCCAAAACCCTGGCACAGATACGCAGTATTTT
TRBJ2-6 few - 15 TRBV18 CASSRTESGANVLTF TGTGCCAGCTCACGCACAGAATCTGGGGCCAACGTCCTGACTTTC
TRBJ2-3 few - 15 TRBV12-5 CASDLPGYGTDTQYF TGTGCTAGTGATTTGCCCGGGTATGGCACAGATACGCAGTATTTT
TRBJ2-5 few - 14 TRBV5-1 CASTKGSVQETQYF TGCGCCAGCACAAAAGGGTCCGTCCAAGAGACCCAGTACTTC
TRBJ2-3 - TRBD2 16 TRBV4-3 CASSQDRSGGPDTQYF TGCGCCAGCAGCCAAGATCGGAGCGGGGGACCGGATACGCAGTATTTT
TRBJ2-5 - - 12 TRBV5-1 CASRREQETQYF TGCGCCAGCAGGCGTGAACAAGAGACCCAGTACTTC